This T cell receptor (beta chain) was documented in a study of Ad26.COV2.S vaccination and SARS-CoV-2 variants. Indicated treatment: roughly 19 received Ad26.COV2.S at low or high dose, single or two shots; several received placebo; per-sample allocation not given. The samples date from day 63 after the first vaccine or placebo injection. V was clipped by 5 bases and J by 2 bases; unmatched bases: 11. The CDR3 is 16 amino acids. Germline CDR1 is SGHAT and CDR2 is FQNNGV. Some clones are missing from TCRdb's copy, which holds only in-frame ones; the method was immunoSEQ multiplex PCR. In the table there are approximately 420,000 clones, about 88% of which are singletons.

V is TRBV11-2 and J is TRBJ2-7; 8 positions agree with TRBD2. Sequenced material: peripheral blood, taken in a trial of Ad26.COV2.S vaccine versus placebo. This clonotype was sampled from a person aged 18 to 59 who received the Ad26.COV2.S COVID-19 vaccine or a placebo. In DNA, the CDR3 is TGTGCCAGCAGCCCCTACTTAGCGGGGAAGACCTACGAGCAGTACTTC. Its protein product is CASSPYLAGKTYEQYF. Variable domain in full (rest from reference TRBV11-2 and TRBJ2-7): EAGVAQSPRYKIIEKRQSVAFWCNPISGHATLYWYQQILGQGPKLLIQFQNNGVVDDSQLPKDRFSAERLKGVDSTLKIQPAKLEDSAVYLCASSPYLAGKTYEQYFGPGTRLTVT.